These 23 T cell receptor beta chains were sequenced from one sample in a study of OX40 agonist ivuxolimab in advanced cancers. Here immunoSEQ multiplex PCR was the method, and the copy in TCRdb shows in-frame clones only, minus some. The sample consists of tens of thousands of clones, 92% of them appearing once. Specimen: CD4+ or CD8+ T cells sorted from blood, collected in a trial of the OX40 agonist ivuxolimab. All receptors derive from an adult with an advanced solid tumor such as melanoma, head and neck, liver or kidney cancer.

V usage is TRBV27 and J usage is TRBJ2-7, with 13 bases that match TRBD2. V was pared by 4 bases and J by 0 bases, with 12 bases of the junction left unmatched. CDR1 is MNHEY and CDR2 is SMNVEV in the germline V gene (reference sequence). This CDR3 region has 19 residues. In DNA form, the CDR3 reads TGTGCCAGCAGTTCCCCGACCGGGACTAGCGGGGACTACTCCTACGAGCAGTACTTC. Translating it yields CASSSPTGTSGDYSYEQYF.

The chain joins TRBV11-1 to TRBJ2-3, with 9 positions matching TRBD1. This CDR3 is built from 15 residues. Per the germline V gene, CDR1 is SGHAT and CDR2 is FQDESV (reference sequence). With 5 bases clipped from V and 5 bases from J, the junction kept 8 bases outside the gene matches. CDR3 loop: CASSNHRGRGDTQYF. CDR3 bases: TGTGCCAGCAGCAACCACAGGGGGCGCGGAGATACGCAGTATTTT. Drawing the rest from reference TRBV11-1 and TRBJ2-3, the complete variable domain is EAEVAQSPRYKITEKSQAVAFWCDPISGHATLYWYRQILGQGPELLVQFQDESVVDDSQLPKDRFSAERLKGVDSTLKIQPAELGDSAMYLCASSNHRGRGDTQYFGPGTRLTVL.

This sequence joins TRBV5-1 and TRBJ2-1; 7 nucleotides align to TRBD1. The CDR3 extends over 13 amino acids. Germline CDR1 is SGHRS and CDR2 is YFSETQ. The junction had 7 bases not matched to a gene; V was cut back by 4 bases and J by 9 bases. As DNA, the CDR3 is TGCGCCAGCAGCCTGTCAGGGGGTAGTGAGCAGTTCTTC. The encoded protein is CASSLSGGSEQFF.

The chain combines TRBV10-1 with TRBJ1-2; 7 nucleotides match TRBD1. The germline gives CDR1 WNHNN, CDR2 SYGVQD (reference sequence). The CDR3 runs to 15 residues. J was trimmed by 4 bases and V by 6 bases; bases with no gene match: 11. CDR3 nucleotides: TGCGCCAGCAGGCCCCCGGGACAGCCCTTCTATGGCTACACCTTC. The encoded protein is CASRPPGQPFYGYTF.

This chain uses TRBV19 with TRBJ1-1, with no clear D. The CDR3 length is 12 residues. Germline assignment: CDR1 LNHDA and CDR2 SQIVND (reference sequence). V was cut by 5 bases and J by 8 bases, with 12 bases left in between. The CDR3 loop is CASSASYGEAFF. The CDR3 nucleotides read TGTGCCAGTAGTGCCTCCTACGGCGAAGCTTTCTTT.

The chain has TRBV4-1 and TRBJ2-7; D is possibly TRBD1 (5 bases). From germline, CDR1 is MGHRA and CDR2 YSYEKL. V lost 1 base to trimming and J lost 3 bases, with 16 bases between them. CDR3 length equals 16 residues. Here the CDR3 DNA reads TGCGCCAGCAGCCAAGCCGGGCAGGGCTTGAGCTACGAGCAGTACTTC. Translation gives CASSQAGQGLSYEQYF.

V and J are TRBV11-2 and TRBJ2-1; D gene unclear. From germline, CDR1 is SGHAT and CDR2 FQNNGV. The CDR3 spans 15 residues. Trimming removed 1 base at V and 9 bases at J, with 16 bases between. CDR3 sequence reads: CASSLVVGSGSEQFF. Here the CDR3 DNA reads TGTGCCAGCAGCTTAGTAGTGGGTTCGGGCAGTGAGCAGTTCTTC. The full variable domain, in which reference TRBV11-2 and TRBJ2-1 provide the parts outside the CDR3, is EAGVAQSPRYKIIEKRQSVAFWCNPISGHATLYWYQQILGQGPKLLIQFQNNGVVDDSQLPKDRFSAERLKGVDSTLKIQPAKLEDSAVYLCASSLVVGSGSEQFFGPGTRLTVL.

V is TRBV10-1 and J is TRBJ1-5; 12 bases match TRBD1. Germline V CDR1 and CDR2: WNHNN, SYGVQD (reference sequence). Trimming cost V 6 bases and J 7 bases; bases outside gene matches: 4. This CDR3 is 14 amino acids long. The CDR3 region is CASSPGTGGQPQHF. As DNA, the CDR3 is TGCGCCAGCAGCCCCGGGACAGGGGGCCAGCCCCAGCATTTT.

The gene calls are TRBV27 and TRBJ2-7; D not certain. The CDR3 covers 13 residues. V was pared by 4 bases and J by 0 bases, with 7 bases between. Germline CDR1 and CDR2: MNHEY and SMNVEV (reference sequence). CDR3 sequence: CASSYGVSYEQYF. Written as DNA, the CDR3 is TGTGCCAGCAGTTATGGGGTCTCCTACGAGCAGTACTTC.

In nucleotides, the CDR3 is TGTGCCAGCAGCGGACGACAGGGGGACAGTTCACCCCTCCACTTT. This translates into CASSGRQGDSSPLHF. The V and J genes are TRBV6-1 and TRBJ1-6; 9 bases are shared with TRBD1. The CDR3 is 15 amino acids. The germline CDR1 and CDR2 sequences are MNHNS and SASEGT. V gave up 6 bases and J gave up 9 bases; unmatched junction bases: 9.

The V and J genes are TRBV13 and TRBJ1-4; TRBD1 might be the D (6 bases). The CDR3 covers 15 residues. The germline CDR1 and CDR2 sequences are PRHDT and FYEKMQ (reference sequence). V dropped 5 bases and J dropped 7 bases, with 17 bases sitting between them. Here the CDR3 DNA reads TGTGCCAGCAGCCTGGGCGGGGGCGCGGGTGAAAAACTGTTTTTT. It translates to CASSLGGGAGEKLFF.

The chain recombines TRBV11-2 with TRBJ2-5, with D possibly TRBD1 on 6 matching bases. Per the germline V gene, CDR1 is SGHAT and CDR2 is FQNNGV. V gave up 2 bases and J gave up 5 bases, with 9 bases separating them. CDR3 length: 13 amino acids. The CDR3 region has the DNA TGTGCCAGCAGCTTAAACAGGGTGGAGACCCAGTACTTC. Its protein is CASSLNRVETQYF.

This rearrangement joins TRBV27 to TRBJ1-2; 8 nucleotides match TRBD1. The V gene's germline CDR1 is MNHEY and CDR2 SMNVEV (reference sequence). The CDR3 contains 12 residues. In nucleotides, the CDR3 is TGTGCATCCCGACAGGGGTGGCGGGGCTACACCTTC. Translating it yields CASRQGWRGYTF.

The chain employs TRBV5-4 and TRBJ1-5, with D tentatively TRBD1 (5 bases). V shed 4 bases and J shed 9 bases, with 32 bases lying between them. The CDR3 covers 19 residues. Germline lookup yields CDR1 SGHNT and CDR2 YYREEE (reference sequence). The CDR3 coding sequence is TGTGCCAGCAGCCGTGGGGCAGCCCATTCACTCTGTACTGTAGGGCCCCAGCATTTT. Residues: CASSRGAAHSLCTVGPQHF.

The chain employs TRBV4-1 and TRBJ2-7; TRBD2 matches 11 bases. The germline V gene has CDR1 MGHRA and CDR2 YSYEKL. Trimming took 3 bases from V and 2 from J; bases not matched to a gene: 6. This CDR3 region has 16 residues. Here the CDR3 DNA reads TGCGCCAGCAGCCACCTGACTAGCGGGGCCGCCTACGAGCAGTACTTC. The encoded protein is CASSHLTSGAAYEQYF.

This sequence joins TRBV6-1 and TRBJ2-1; TRBD2 agrees at 9 bases. J was trimmed by 6 bases and V by 3 bases; bases with no gene match: 6. The CDR3 extends over 15 amino acids. Germline V gene data show CDR1 as MNHNS and CDR2 as SASEGT. The CDR3 nucleotides read TGTGCCAGCAGTGACGGCGGGGGGGCATCCAATGAGCAGTTCTTC. The encoded protein is CASSDGGGASNEQFF.

CDR3 in amino acids: CASSTGEGVNQPQHF. CDR3 in DNA: TGTGCCAGCAGTACCGGGGAGGGAGTCAATCAGCCCCAGCATTTT. This chain joins TRBV6-5 and TRBJ1-5; unclear D gene. Trimming removed 5 bases at V and 3 bases at J, with 14 bases between. The germline V gene has CDR1 MNHEY and CDR2 SVGAGI. The CDR3 contains 15 residues.

This sequence joins TRBV7-2 and TRBJ2-5; TRBD2 aligns across 14 bases. The CDR3 covers 15 residues. With V trimmed by 5 bases and J by 5 bases, 4 bases remained unmatched. Germline V CDR1 and CDR2: SGHTA, FQGNSA. CDR3 amino acids: CASSTGLAGVETQYF. DNA for the CDR3: TGTGCCAGCAGCACGGGACTAGCGGGGGTGGAGACCCAGTACTTC.

The chain couples TRBV5-1 to TRBJ2-7; D call uncertain. Trimming took off 3 bases at V and 3 bases at J, with 10 bases between the two ends. This CDR3 spans 13 amino acids. Germline V gives CDR1 SGHRS, CDR2 YFSETQ. CDR3 DNA: TGCGCCAGCAGCTCAAACCCTTTCTACGAGCAGTACTTC. This encodes CASSSNPFYEQYF.

The chain recombines TRBV13 with TRBJ2-3; D uncertain. Germline assignment: CDR1 PRHDT and CDR2 FYEKMQ (reference sequence). This CDR3 region has 12 residues. Trimming left V 2 bases short and J 4 bases short, with 4 bases between. In DNA form, the CDR3 reads TGTGCCAGCAGCTTAAGGTCAGATACGCAGTATTTT. Its protein product is CASSLRSDTQYF.

The chain uses TRBV10-2 and TRBJ1-2, with a possible D match to TRBD1 (5 bases). This CDR3 has 14 amino acids. Trimming pared 0 bases from V and 6 bases from J, leaving 11 bases between. The germline V gene encodes CDR1 WSHSY and CDR2 SAAADI. This CDR3 reads CASSESLGGHGYTF. The CDR3 coding sequence is TGCGCCAGCAGTGAGTCGTTGGGGGGACATGGCTACACCTTC.

The J gene is TRBJ2-5, the V gene TRBV29-1; D possibly uses TRBD1 or TRBD2 (5 bases each). The CDR3 contains 13 residues. V was clipped by 8 bases and J by 5 bases, with 18 bases between them. In germline, CDR1 is SQVTM, CDR2 ANQGSEA. DNA of the CDR3: TGCAGCCTATGGGGATCCTGGGGGGAGACCCAGTACTTC. Encoded protein: CSLWGSWGETQYF.

The chain combines TRBV27 with TRBJ1-2, with D perhaps matching TRBD1 (5 bases). This CDR3 has 14 residues. Trimming stripped 5 bases from V and 2 bases from J, with 12 bases between. Germline CDR1 reads MNHEY; CDR2 reads SMNVEV (reference sequence). The CDR3 loop is CASSVLGANYGYTF. DNA of the CDR3: TGTGCCAGCAGTGTCCTCGGGGCGAACTATGGCTACACCTTC.